These T cell receptor beta chains were read from a single sample in a study of CD8 T cells in Susac syndrome. TCRdb reprocessed the immunoSEQ multiplex PCR reads via MiXCR and lists one record per CDR3 protein. Among about 160,000 distinct CDR3 sequences listed, over 85% were seen once. Material: CD4+ T cells from PBMCs. These receptors were obtained from a human donor in good health. The CDR3 runs from the conserved cysteine through the conserved F or W. D genes are given only for firm matches. Only some rows state a clone size, as once, few, many or a class for expanded clones.

>15|TRBV7-3|-|TRBD2|TRBJ2-1
CASSSGLAGHNEQFF
TGTGCCAGCAGCTCGGGACTAGCGGGCCACAATGAGCAGTTCTTC
>13|TRBV5-1|few|-|TRBJ1-1
CASSLEGNTEAFF
TGTGCCAGCAGCTTAGAGGGGAACACTGAAGCTTTCTTT
>15|TRBV16|-|-|TRBJ1-5
CASSQGAVSNQPQHF
TGTGCCAGCAGCCAGGGGGCGGTTAGCAATCAGCCCCAGCATTTT
>15|TRBV7-2|-|-|TRBJ1-6
CASGTGSVWNSPLHF
TGTGCCAGCGGGACGGGGTCCGTTTGGAATTCACCCCTCCACTTT
>10|TRBV29-1|-|-|TRBJ2-1
CSVVENEQFF
TGCAGCGTCGTCGAAAATGAGCAGTTCTTC
>13|TRBV3-1|-|-|TRBJ2-4
CASSHPLTNIQYF
TGTGCCAGCAGCCATCCTCTGACCAACATTCAGTACTTC
>13|TRBV24-1|few|-|TRBJ1-2
CATSEADHYGYTF
TGTGCCACCAGTGAGGCCGACCACTATGGCTACACCTTC
>13|TRBV10-3|-|TRBD1|TRBJ1-5
CAIRGTEGQPQHF
TGTGCCATCAGGGGGACAGAAGGCCAGCCCCAGCATTTT
>16|TRBV12-5|-|-|TRBJ2-1
CASGLVHLEGLDEQFF
TGTGCTAGTGGTTTGGTACATTTGGAGGGTCTGGATGAGCAGTTCTTC
>17|TRBV15|-|-|TRBJ1-3
CATSRDPQVLSGNTIYF
TGTGCCACCAGCAGAGATCCACAAGTACTCTCTGGAAACACCATATATTTT
>11|TRBV6-1|-|-|TRBJ2-7
CASSEANEQYF
TGTGCCAGCAGTGAAGCTAACGAGCAGTACTTC
>13|TRBV24-1|-|-|TRBJ2-7
CATSDSSSYEQYF
TGTGCCACCAGTGACTCATCGTCCTACGAGCAGTACTTC
>17|TRBV7-9|-|-|TRBJ2-2
CASSLGGSQARTGELFF
TGTGCCAGCAGCTTAGGAGGCAGCCAAGCGCGGACCGGGGAGCTGTTTTTT
>15|TRBV12-3/TRBV12-4|-|TRBD1|TRBJ2-2
CASTSGGIGTGELFF
TGTGCCAGCACCTCAGGGGGCATCGGCACCGGGGAGCTGTTTTTT
>15|TRBV27|-|-|TRBJ2-3
CASSPNRDSTDTQYF
TGTGCCAGCAGTCCTAATCGGGACTCCACAGATACGCAGTATTTT
>20|TRBV7-3|-|TRBD1|TRBJ2-3
CASSHPNKGQGTASTDTQYF
TGTGCCAGCAGCCATCCGAACAAGGGACAGGGGACAGCTAGCACAGATACGCAGTATTTT
>15|TRBV24-1|-|TRBD2|TRBJ2-3
CASSLSGDSTDTQYF
TGTGCCAGTTCCCTCAGCGGGGACTCCACAGATACGCAGTATTTT
>11|TRBV10-3|-|-|TRBJ2-3
CAIRSTRVKYF
TGTGCCATCAGGTCGACTAGAGTCAAGTATTTT
>12|TRBV7-2|-|-|TRBJ2-1
CASSFGGVEQFF
TGTGCCAGCAGCTTTGGCGGGGTTGAGCAGTTCTTC
>15|TRBV6-2/TRBV6-3|-|-|TRBJ1-2
CASSSGEKLRSGYTF
TGTGCCAGCAGTTCGGGGGAGAAACTGAGGTCTGGCTACACCTTC
>17|TRBV19|-|TRBD2|TRBJ2-2
CASTSTSGGWGTGELFF
TGTGCCAGTACCTCGACTAGCGGGGGGTGGGGCACCGGGGAGCTGTTTTTT
>14|TRBV6-5|-|-|TRBJ2-7
CASSYSPNSYEQYF
TGTGCCAGCAGTTACTCCCCCAACTCCTACGAGCAGTACTTC
>16|TRBV14|-|-|TRBJ1-3
CASSQDWAVSGNTIYF
TGTGCCAGCAGCCAAGATTGGGCAGTCTCTGGAAACACCATATATTTT
>15|TRBV3-1|-|TRBD1|TRBJ2-5
CASSQGPQGAQTQYF
TGTGCCAGCAGCCAAGGACCACAGGGGGCTCAGACCCAGTACTTC
>15|TRBV15|-|-|TRBJ2-7
CATSPRTASSYEQYF
TGTGCCACCAGCCCTCGGACAGCTAGCTCCTACGAGCAGTACTTC
>16|TRBV5-6|-|-|TRBJ2-3
CASSLRKTARGDTQYF
TGTGCCAGCAGCTTAAGAAAAACAGCCCGGGGGGATACGCAGTATTTT
>18|TRBV11-2|-|TRBD2|TRBJ2-2
CASSLEGLAGGHTGELFF
TGTGCCAGCAGCTTAGAGGGACTAGCGGGGGGGCACACCGGGGAGCTGTTTTTT
>16|TRBV5-1|-|TRBD1|TRBJ1-1
CASRPGTGSMNTEAFF
TGCGCCAGCAGACCCGGGACAGGGTCTATGAACACTGAAGCTTTCTTT
>14|TRBV7-2|-|-|TRBJ2-4
CASSSDGAKNIQYF
TGTGCCAGCAGCTCAGACGGAGCCAAAAACATTCAGTACTTC
>15|TRBV5-1|-|TRBD2|TRBJ2-5
CASSLERGVQETQYF
TGCGCCAGCAGCTTGGAGCGGGGGGTTCAAGAGACCCAGTACTTC
>14|TRBV18|few|-|TRBJ2-6
CASSPVSGANVLTF
TGTGCCAGCTCACCGGTCTCTGGGGCCAACGTCCTGACTTTC
>16|TRBV6-6|once|TRBD1|TRBJ1-2
CASSDRGPPLNYGYTF
TGTGCCAGCAGTGACAGGGGCCCACCCCTGAACTATGGCTACACCTTC
>14|TRBV6-2/TRBV6-3|-|TRBD1|TRBJ2-2
CASREQGATGELFF
TGTGCCAGCAGAGAACAGGGGGCAACCGGGGAGCTGTTTTTT
>13|TRBV5-1|-|TRBD1|TRBJ2-7
CASSLGQDYEQYF
TGCGCCAGCAGCTTAGGACAGGACTACGAGCAGTACTTC
>15|TRBV2|-|TRBD1|TRBJ1-5
CASSEARTGSQPQHF
TGTGCCAGCAGTGAAGCGAGGACAGGGAGTCAGCCCCAGCATTTT
>13|TRBV20-1|-|TRBD1|TRBJ1-1
CSAIGQGGTEAFF
TGCAGTGCTATCGGACAGGGGGGAACTGAAGCTTTCTTT
>13|TRBV29-1|-|TRBD1|TRBJ1-3
CSVTQGAGNTIYF
TGCAGCGTTACGCAGGGGGCTGGAAACACCATATATTTT
>14|TRBV7-8|few|-|TRBJ2-2
CASSLVLNTGELFF
TGTGCCAGCAGCTTAGTACTGAACACCGGGGAGCTGTTTTTT
>12|TRBV2|-|TRBD2|TRBJ2-5
CAIGTSGETQYF
TGTGCCATCGGGACTAGTGGTGAGACCCAGTACTTC
>18|TRBV7-6|-|-|TRBJ2-2
CASSSPALGGENTGELFF
TGTGCCAGCAGCTCCCCCGCCCTGGGAGGAGAAAACACCGGGGAGCTGTTTTTT
>14|TRBV29-1|-|TRBD1|TRBJ2-5
CSVEVGRGQETQYF
TGCAGCGTTGAAGTGGGCAGGGGGCAAGAGACCCAGTACTTC
>15|TRBV20-1|-|-|TRBJ1-1
CSASRPTRPNTEAFF
TGCAGTGCTAGTCGACCGACCCGCCCGAACACTGAAGCTTTCTTT
>14|TRBV3-1|-|-|TRBJ1-1
CASSHLTLFTEAFF
TGTGCCAGCAGCCACCTGACACTGTTCACTGAAGCTTTCTTT
>14|TRBV7-2|-|TRBD2|TRBJ2-1
CASSRSGGNNEQFF
TGTGCCAGCAGCCGTAGCGGGGGGAACAATGAGCAGTTCTTC
>15|TRBV6-5|-|-|TRBJ1-1
CASSYSTHPNTEAFF
TGTGCCAGCAGTTACTCGACACACCCAAACACTGAAGCTTTCTTT
>14|TRBV9|once|-|TRBJ1-1
CASSVTHSYTEAFF
TGTGCCAGCAGCGTAACCCACTCATACACTGAAGCTTTCTTT
>14|TRBV29-1|-|-|TRBJ1-2
CSVDKYTGSYGYTF
TGCAGCGTTGACAAGTATACAGGGTCCTATGGCTACACCTTC